A selection of T cell receptor beta chains follows, all from one sample in a study of blood T cells in healthy people across ages. A single record per CDR3 protein comes from TCRdb applying MiXCR to the 5' RACE reads. The sample includes around 780,000 distinct CDR3 sequences, roughly 24% of them seen just once. The same sample was also used in a study of T cells of mothers and their children.

The sequencing input was blood. These receptor sequences come from a boy between 10 and 17 years old in good health. CDR3s include the opening cysteine and the closing phenylalanine or tryptophan. Each record gives: D gene, V gene, clone size, J gene, CDR3 DNA, CDR3 protein. A D gene is named only where the DNA matches it firmly. Some rows mark clone size as missing; the rest say once, few, many or name a class of expanded clone.

TRBD1,TRBV29-1,-,TRBJ1-2,TGCAGCGTTGCAACAGGGGTGGCGAACTATGGCTACACCTTC,CSVATGVANYGYTF
-,TRBV3-1,few,TRBJ2-5,TGTGCCAGCAGCCCGAGGGACACGGGGGAGACCCAGTACTTC,CASSPRDTGETQYF
-,TRBV5-1,once,TRBJ1-2,TGCGCCAGCAGCTTGGATCAGGGAACCTATGGCTACACCTTC,CASSLDQGTYGYTF
-,TRBV29-1,-,TRBJ2-5,TGCAGCGTTGAAGACCCAGAGGGGCCCACCCAGTACTTC,CSVEDPEGPTQYF
-,TRBV5-1,few,TRBJ2-1,TGCGCCAGCCGCATGACGGGGGGCGTGGATGAGCAGTTCTTC,CASRMTGGVDEQFF
TRBD1,TRBV12-3/TRBV12-4,many,TRBJ2-7,TGTGCCAGCAGGGACAGGGCCTCCTACGAGCAGTACTTC,CASRDRASYEQYF
-,TRBV7-9,-,TRBJ1-4,TGTGCCAGCAGCCTACTGGACAGAAGAGATGAAAAACTGTTTTTT,CASSLLDRRDEKLFF
-,TRBV27,-,TRBJ1-5,TGTGCCAGCAGTTTAGGGTCAGTTCATCAGCCCCAGCATTTT,CASSLGSVHQPQHF
-,TRBV6-4,-,TRBJ1-1,TGTGCCAGCAGTGCCTCCTCGGGAACTGAAGCTTTCTTT,CASSASSGTEAFF
TRBD1,TRBV20-1,-,TRBJ2-5,TGCAGTGCTAGATCATGGGACAGGGGAGAGACCCAGTACTTC,CSARSWDRGETQYF
TRBD1,TRBV5-1,many,TRBJ1-4,TGCGCCAGCAGCTTGACCGGGACAGGCAATGAAAAACTGTTTTTT,CASSLTGTGNEKLFF
-,TRBV6-2/TRBV6-3,-,TRBJ2-7,TGTGCCAGCAGTTACGCAGCGAACTACGAGCAGTACTTC,CASSYAANYEQYF
-,TRBV12-3/TRBV12-4,few,TRBJ2-6,TGTGCCAGCAGTTCCACTGGGGCCAACGTCCTGACTTTC,CASSSTGANVLTF
-,TRBV18,few,TRBJ2-1,TGCGCCAGCTCACCACCTACAGGCTTCAATGAGCAGTTCTTC,CASSPPTGFNEQFF
-,TRBV2,few,TRBJ2-5,TGTGCCGGTGCCTTTCAAGAGACCCAGTACTTC,CAGAFQETQYF
-,TRBV21-1,-,TRBJ2-1,TGTGCCAGCACCCCGTCGGCAGGGGACTACAATGAGCAGTTCTTC,CASTPSAGDYNEQFF
-,TRBV7-9,-,TRBJ1-1,TGTGCCAGCAGCTCTCCCGGATGGAACACTGAAGCTTTCTTT,CASSSPGWNTEAFF
TRBD2,TRBV6-5,few,TRBJ2-5,TGTGCCAGCAGTCGCGGGACTAGGAGAGAGACCCAGTACTTC,CASSRGTRRETQYF
TRBD1,TRBV28,-,TRBJ1-2,TGTGCCAGCAGTCCTACCGGGACAGGTGACTATGGCTACACCTTC,CASSPTGTGDYGYTF
-,TRBV7-2,-,TRBJ2-5,TGTGCCAGCAGATCTACTTCCGTCGGGGAGACCCAGTACTTC,CASRSTSVGETQYF
-,TRBV12-3/TRBV12-4,-,TRBJ1-1,TGTGCCAGCAGACCAAATACAGGGACCACTGAAGCTTTCTTT,CASRPNTGTTEAFF
-,TRBV6-6,-,TRBJ2-7,TGTGCCAGCTCCGCCAGCGGACCCTACGAGCAGTACTTC,CASSASGPYEQYF
TRBD1,TRBV5-1,-,TRBJ1-4,TGCGCCAGCAGCTCGACGGGACAGGGGAATGAAAAACTGTTTTTT,CASSSTGQGNEKLFF